These 25 T cell receptor beta chains were sequenced from one sample in a study of vaccination and CD4 T cells after COVID-19. Time point described: late sampling 161 to 241 days after vaccination in a few convalescent patients. The sample's treatment: approximately 9-day PBMC culture with coronavirus spike peptide pools or control peptides (ViraFEST assay). The antigens for these receptors are not known. The assay that was used to sequence DNA from cultured CD4+ T cells was the Oncomine TCR Beta short-read assay. TCRdb passed the PCR reads through MiXCR, listing each CDR3 protein once. Of tens of thousands of distinct CDR3 sequences in the sample, 30% to 35% were seen once. The sequencing used CD4+ T cells from blood, cultured in vitro, collected about 7 months after SARS-CoV-2 vaccination. These receptor sequences come from a human donor who had recovered from COVID-19.

This chain connects TRBV6-4 to TRBJ2-2; possible D gene TRBD1, 6 bases. CDR3 length equals 14 residues. CDR1 is MRHNA and CDR2 is SNTAGT in the germline V gene. Deletions cut 4 bases from V and 4 bases from J, with 10 bases between. The CDR3 sequence: CASSVQGSTGELFF. The CDR3 DNA reads as TGTGCCAGCAGTGTACAGGGCAGCACCGGGGAGCTGTTTTTT.

J is TRBJ1-2 and V is TRBV6-5; 7 positions agree with TRBD1. The ends lost 2 bases at V and 3 bases at J; junction bases unmatched: 9. CDR1 MNHEY and CDR2 SVGAGI come from the germline V gene. The CDR3 is 16 amino acids. The CDR3 nucleotides read TGTGCCAGCAGTTACAACCCCCCCAGGGGGGACTATGGCTACACCTTC. Its translation: CASSYNPPRGDYGYTF.

CDR3 in DNA: TGTGCCTGGAGTGAACCAGGGGGAGGTTCACCCCTCCACTTT. Protein: CAWSEPGGGSPLHF. The J gene is TRBJ1-6, the V gene TRBV30, with 7 bases identical to TRBD1. The germline V gene has CDR1 GTSNPN and CDR2 SVGIG (reference sequence). The J segment lost 9 bases and the V segment lost 1 base, leaving 6 bases of the junction unmatched. The CDR3 covers 14 residues.

This chain connects TRBV7-8 to TRBJ2-3; D is ambiguous. The CDR3 spans 12 residues. V lost 8 bases to trimming and J lost 4 bases, with 10 bases between them. Germline V lookup: CDR1 SGHVS, CDR2 FQNEAQ. This CDR3 reads CASSRRADTQYF. CDR3 DNA: TGTGCCAGCTCGCGGCGAGCAGATACGCAGTATTTT.

This clonotype was counted a few times. The CDR3 here is CSVETRRENGYTF. The CDR3 nucleotides read TGCAGCGTTGAAACGAGGAGGGAGAATGGCTACACCTTC. The rearrangement joins TRBV29-1 to TRBJ1-2, with D uncertain. V was shortened by 2 bases and J by 6 bases, with 13 bases between the two germline ends. The CDR3 is 13 residues long. Germline V CDR1 and CDR2: SQVTM, ANQGSEA.

This chain links TRBV7-2 with TRBJ2-5; D may be TRBD2 (6 bases). The CDR3 sequence is 14 residues long. Germline CDR1 is SGHTA and CDR2 is FQGNSA. Trimming took 3 bases from V and 5 from J, leaving 13 bases between them. In nucleotides, the CDR3 is TGTGCCAGCAGCTTTTATACTAGCTGGGAGACCCAGTACTTC. It encodes CASSFYTSWETQYF.

This clonotype was counted only a few times. This chain links TRBV20-1 with TRBJ2-3; 9 bases fit TRBD2. The CDR3 spans 15 residues. V shed 2 bases and J 7 bases; nucleotides not matched to a gene: 10. In germline, CDR1 is DFQATT, CDR2 SNEGSKA (reference sequence). This chain's CDR3 is CSARSPRGGAHTQYF. In nucleotides, the CDR3 is TGCAGTGCTAGATCCCCCCGCGGGGGGGCCCATACGCAGTATTTT.

This clonotype was seen only a few times. V and J are TRBV20-1 and TRBJ2-5; 8 positions agree with TRBD2. CDR3 size: 15 residues. V gave up 4 bases and J gave up 5 bases; unmatched junction bases: 12. The germline V gene has CDR1 DFQATT and CDR2 SNEGSKA (reference sequence). The CDR3 sequence: CSAMTSAEMSETQYF. As DNA, the CDR3 is TGCAGTGCTATGACTAGCGCGGAAATGTCGGAGACCCAGTACTTC.

With regard to this clonotype: The CDR3 does not end in the conserved phenylalanine or tryptophan, so this is likely a read error. As DNA, the CDR3 is TGCAGTGCTAGAGATCGATCTAGCGGGAACTACAATGAGCAGTTCCTC. This gives the protein CSARDRSSGNYNEQFL. This chain joins TRBV20-1 and TRBJ2-1; 9 bases line up with TRBD2. The CDR3 covers 16 residues. V lost 0 bases to trimming and J lost 3 bases; unmatched junction nucleotides: 6. Germline CDR1 and CDR2: DFQATT and SNEGSKA (reference sequence).

V is TRBV5-6 and J is TRBJ1-2; weak D call: TRBD1 (5 bases). Trimming removed 4 bases from V and 5 bases from J, with 18 bases in between. There are 15 residues in the CDR3. CDR1 and CDR2 from the germline V gene are SGHDT and YYEEEE. CDR3 sequence reads: CASSPLPTARYGYTF. The CDR3 DNA reads as TGTGCCAGCAGCCCACTTCCGACAGCCCGTTATGGCTACACCTTC.

This clonotype has more than one count but fewer than ten. The chain combines TRBV7-2 with TRBJ2-7; D gene uncertain. V was clipped by 3 bases and J by 6 bases, with 15 bases between them. Looked up from germline, CDR1 is SGHTA and CDR2 is FQGNSA. The CDR3 contains 14 residues. The chain's CDR3 is CASSFSPSRSEQYF. The CDR3 DNA reads as TGTGCCAGCAGCTTCTCCCCATCCCGGTCCGAGCAGTACTTC.

By sample fraction, this clonotype is medium-sized. The chain uses TRBV20-1 and TRBJ1-1, with a possible D match to TRBD1 (6 bases). Germline V lookup: CDR1 DFQATT, CDR2 SNEGSKA (reference sequence). Trimming took 1 base from V and 2 from J, leaving 17 bases between them. This CDR3 is built from 16 residues. CDR3 protein: CSARAWGRGANTEAFF. The CDR3 DNA reads as TGCAGTGCTAGAGCCTGGGGGAGGGGGGCCAACACTGAAGCTTTCTTT.

The rearrangement links TRBV20-1 to TRBJ1-6; 8 positions match TRBD1. The CDR3 contains 15 residues. V trimming: 2 bases; J trimming: 8 bases; junction bases outside the gene matches: 8. In germline, CDR1 is DFQATT, CDR2 SNEGSKA (reference sequence). CDR3 DNA sequence: TGCAGTGCTAGACCGTCCGGGACAGGAGATTCACCCCTCCACTTT. It translates to CSARPSGTGDSPLHF.

There are a few counts of this clonotype. This rearrangement joins TRBV7-2 to TRBJ2-1; 14 bases match TRBD2. Losses at the gene ends were 5 bases for V and 7 bases for J; bases not matched to a gene: 7. The germline V gene has CDR1 SGHTA and CDR2 FQGNSA. The CDR3 runs to 16 residues. The CDR3 nucleotides are TGTGCCAGCAGCGGAACCGGGACTAGCGGGGGAAATGAGCAGTTCTTC. Translation gives CASSGTGTSGGNEQFF.

The chain joins TRBV7-6 to TRBJ1-6, with unresolved D. Trimming cost V 5 bases and J 7 bases, with 15 bases left between them. Germline V gene data show CDR1 as SGHVS and CDR2 as FNYEAQ. This CDR3 has 15 residues. The CDR3 bases are TGTGCCAGCAGCGGTTATTTGGGTAGGAATTCACCCCTCCACTTT. This codes for CASSGYLGRNSPLHF.

The rearrangement links TRBV7-9 to TRBJ1-2; possible D gene TRBD1, 6 bases. V gave up 6 bases and J gave up 7 bases, with 21 bases separating them. The CDR3 spans 15 residues. The germline V gene encodes CDR1 SEHNR and CDR2 FQNEAQ (reference sequence). The CDR3 DNA reads as TGTGCCAGCAGGGGTCGTGGAGGGGGAAATCGTGGCTACACCTTC. Protein product: CASRGRGGGNRGYTF.

The chain carries TRBV5-4 and TRBJ2-3, with a possible D match to TRBD1 (5 bases). Between the trimmed V and J ends, which lost 4 bases and 3 bases, there was a span of 12 bases. CDR3 length: 14 residues. Per germline, CDR1 SGHNT and CDR2 YYREEE (reference sequence). CDR3 nucleotide sequence: TGTGCCAGCAGCCCGGACACGGAGACAGATACGCAGTATTTT. Amino acids: CASSPDTETDTQYF. The complete variable domain, with remaining parts taken from reference TRBV5-4 and TRBJ2-3, reads ETGVTQSPTHLIKTRGQQVTLRCSSQSGHNTVSWYQQALGQGPQFIFQYYREEENGRGNFPPRFSGLQFPNYSSELNVNALELDDSALYLCASSPDTETDTQYFGPGTRLTVL.

This clonotype came up a few times. The chain employs TRBV6-5 and TRBJ1-2; the D gene is possibly TRBD1 (5 bases). The length of the CDR3 is 16 residues. Trimming pared 0 bases from V and 5 bases from J, leaving 16 bases between. Germline V CDR1 and CDR2: MNHEY, SVGAGI. Here the CDR3 DNA reads TGTGCCAGCAGTTACTCACGGGGCAGGGAAGGATATGGCTACACCTTC. This codes for CASSYSRGREGYGYTF.

This clonotype was observed a few times. The V gene is TRBV6-5, the J gene TRBJ1-2; D unresolved. CDR3 length equals 15 residues. V was shortened by 2 bases and J by 0 bases, with 10 bases between the two germline ends. The germline gives CDR1 MNHEY, CDR2 SVGAGI. CDR3 sequence: CASSYRTPTNYGYTF. CDR3 nucleotides: TGTGCCAGCAGTTACCGCACTCCTACTAACTATGGCTACACCTTC.

This clonotype has only a few counts. The chain employs TRBV7-2 and TRBJ2-3; no clear D gene. Germline lookup yields CDR1 SGHTA and CDR2 FQGNSA. V was pared by 5 bases and J by 0 bases, with 15 bases between. CDR3 length equals 16 residues. The CDR3 bases are TGTGCCAGCAGCCCCTCTGGTACCTCTAGCACAGATACGCAGTATTTT. It yields the protein CASSPSGTSSTDTQYF.

There are a few counts of this clonotype. The V and J genes are TRBV11-3 and TRBJ2-3, with 10 positions matching TRBD2. The ends lost 5 bases at V and 7 bases at J; junction bases unmatched: 12. Germline lookup yields CDR1 SGHNT and CDR2 YENEEA. The CDR3 is 16 residues long. This CDR3 reads CASSPTSAGGAYTQYF. The CDR3 DNA sequence: TGTGCCAGCAGCCCCACCTCAGCGGGAGGGGCATATACGCAGTATTTT.

Relative to its sample, this clonotype is medium-sized. V gene TRBV7-3 combines with J gene TRBJ2-1; D possibly uses TRBD1 or TRBD2 (5 bases each). CDR1 and CDR2 from the germline V gene are SGHTA and FQGTGA. The CDR3 sequence is 15 residues long. Deletions cut 1 base from V and 10 bases from J, with 17 bases between. The CDR3 nucleotides are TGTGCCAGCAGCTTAAGCGGCGGGCAGGGCCGAGAGCAGTTCTTC. This encodes CASSLSGGQGREQFF.

J is TRBJ1-2 and V is TRBV19, with 7 bases fitting TRBD1. V gave up 2 bases and J gave up 2 bases; unmatched junction bases: 2. CDR1 is LNHDA and CDR2 is SQIVND in the germline V gene (reference sequence). The CDR3 is made up of 14 amino acids. The CDR3 reads CASSIRGQNYGYTF. The CDR3 DNA is TGTGCCAGTAGTATAAGGGGACAGAACTATGGCTACACCTTC.

A single count supports this clonotype. The chain recombines TRBV11-3 with TRBJ2-7; 8 bases line up with TRBD2. CDR3 length equals 16 residues. Germline trimming cut 5 bases from V and 4 bases from J; bases unmatched to any gene: 13. CDR1 is SGHNT and CDR2 is YENEEA in the germline V gene. This CDR3 is CASSPNPTSAGYEQYF. The CDR3 DNA follows: TGTGCCAGCAGCCCAAATCCGACTAGCGCGGGGTACGAGCAGTACTTC.

This clonotype was recorded a few times. Relative to the germline gene, one junction end is altered; a read error may explain this. The gene calls are TRBV7-2 and TRBJ2-3; TRBD1 agrees at 7 bases. The CDR3 is 15 residues long. Germline V gene data show CDR1 as SGHTA and CDR2 as FQGNSA. The CDR3 here is CASSIARDRADTQYF. The CDR3, as DNA: TGTGCCAGCAGCATAGCGAGAGACAGGGCAGATACGCAGTATTTT.